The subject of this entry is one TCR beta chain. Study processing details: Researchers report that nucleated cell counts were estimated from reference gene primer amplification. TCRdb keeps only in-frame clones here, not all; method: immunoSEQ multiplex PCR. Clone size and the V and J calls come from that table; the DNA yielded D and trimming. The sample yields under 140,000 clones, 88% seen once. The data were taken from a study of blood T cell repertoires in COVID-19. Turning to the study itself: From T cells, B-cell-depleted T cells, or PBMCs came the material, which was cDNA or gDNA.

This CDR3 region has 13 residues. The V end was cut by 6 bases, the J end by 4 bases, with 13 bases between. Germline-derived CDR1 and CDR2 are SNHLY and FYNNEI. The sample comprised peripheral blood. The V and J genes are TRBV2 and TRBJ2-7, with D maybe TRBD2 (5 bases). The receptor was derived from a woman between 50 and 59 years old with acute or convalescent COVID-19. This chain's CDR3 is CASRKDGEYEQYF. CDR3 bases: TGTGCCAGCAGAAAAGACGGGGAGTACGAGCAGTACTTC.